The rows below give T cell receptor beta chains drawn from one sample of a study of T-cell memory formation after mild COVID-19. TCRdb passed the 5' RACE reads through MiXCR, listing each CDR3 protein once. Counted here are about 240,000 distinct CDR3 sequences, over 8.5% occurring once; the ten biggest clones make up under 25%. The sample consisted of PBMCs or a T cell subset sorted from them (not recorded which). The origin of the receptors is a man aged 18 to 35 who had mild COVID-19 (a few samples of this study predate the infection). Cell type and time point are not known. The CDR3 runs from the conserved cysteine through the conserved F or W. The D gene is left open where the match is weak. The size of a clone is reported for some rows only, either as once, few or many, or as a class for expanded clones.

V	J	D	size	CDR3	DNA
TRBV19	TRBJ2-7	TRBD1	-	CASSVDRGPYEQYF	TGTGCCAGTAGTGTTGACAGGGGGCCCTACGAGCAGTACTTC
TRBV11-2	TRBJ2-1	-	-	CASSLEGGLEQFF	TGTGCCAGCAGCTTAGAAGGTGGGCTTGAGCAGTTCTTC
TRBV7-2	TRBJ2-1	TRBD2	few	CASSLWSGGTYNEQFF	TGTGCCAGCAGCTTATGGAGCGGGGGGACCTACAATGAGCAGTTCTTC
TRBV10-3	TRBJ2-3	-	few	CAIGASGTDTQYF	TGTGCCATCGGGGCTTCTGGCACAGATACGCAGTATTTT
TRBV2	TRBJ1-2	TRBD1	few	CASSEARTGVRPGYTF	TGTGCCAGCAGTGAAGCCCGGACAGGGGTCCGGCCTGGCTACACCTTC
TRBV29-1	TRBJ2-5	-	few	CSVAPGDRETQYF	TGCAGCGTCGCCCCGGGGGATCGGGAGACCCAGTACTTC
TRBV5-8	TRBJ2-1	TRBD1	-	CASSFFQGATYNEQFF	TGTGCCAGCAGCTTCTTCCAGGGGGCTACCTACAATGAGCAGTTCTTC
TRBV7-2	TRBJ1-1	-	-	CASSFDRREAFF	TGTGCCAGCAGCTTCGACAGGAGGGAAGCTTTCTTT
TRBV24-1	TRBJ2-3	-	-	CATWLRGRVGYF	TGTGCCACCTGGCTCAGGGGCAGGGTGGGGTATTTT
TRBV5-1	TRBJ2-3	-	few	CASRVRGQSSTDTQYF	TGCGCCAGCAGGGTCCGGGGCCAGTCTAGCACAGATACGCAGTATTTT
TRBV7-3	TRBJ2-3	TRBD2	-	CASGTSGETDTQYF	TGTGCCAGCGGGACTAGCGGGGAAACAGATACGCAGTATTTT
TRBV19	TRBJ1-1	-	many	CASSPRNTEAFF	TGTGCCAGTAGTCCGAGGAACACTGAAGCTTTCTTT
TRBV6-5	TRBJ2-1	TRBD2	-	CASSPSGGRRNEQFF	TGTGCCAGCAGTCCCAGCGGGGGGAGACGCAATGAGCAGTTCTTC
TRBV6-1	TRBJ2-7	-	-	CASSETPGLEGYF	TGTGCCAGCAGTGAAACCCCCGGGCTCGAGGGGTACTTC
TRBV4-1	TRBJ1-4	-	few	CASSQDPQGLFF	TGCGCCAGCAGCCAAGATCCCCAGGGCCTGTTTTTT
TRBV12-3/TRBV12-4	TRBJ1-5	-	few	CDSSLRRGSQPQHF	TGTGACAGCAGTTTACGGCGGGGATCTCAGCCCCAGCATTTT
TRBV11-2	TRBJ2-2	-	many	CASSRRHNMGTGELFF	TGTGCCAGCAGCCGTCGCCATAATATGGGAACCGGGGAGCTGTTTTTT
TRBV6-1	TRBJ1-1	-	many	CASTQVGSRTEAFF	TGTGCCAGCACCCAAGTCGGGAGTAGGACTGAAGCTTTCTTT
TRBV7-9	TRBJ2-6	-	-	CASSPASAGANVLTF	TGTGCCAGCAGCCCAGCCTCGGCCGGGGCCAACGTCCTGACTTTC
TRBV6-1	TRBJ2-7	TRBD2	few	CASSEILGSGGPAYF	TGTGCCAGCAGTGAAATCTTGGGTAGCGGGGGGCCGGCGTACTTC
TRBV20-1	TRBJ2-1	-	many	CSARRITRNEQFF	TGCAGTGCTAGGAGAATCACTCGAAATGAGCAGTTCTTC
TRBV15	TRBJ1-5	-	-	CATSSRPGQPQHF	TGTGCCACCAGCAGTAGACCTGGGCAGCCCCAGCATTTT
TRBV3-1	TRBJ2-5	-	-	CASSQRVETQYF	TGTGCCAGCAGCCAACGAGTGGAGACCCAGTACTTC
TRBV5-4	TRBJ2-3	TRBD2	-	CASTDAERGDADTQYF	TGTGCCAGCACCGACGCCGAGCGGGGGGATGCAGATACGCAGTATTTT
TRBV9	TRBJ1-6	-	-	CASSGPRVSGDSPLHF	TGTGCCAGCAGCGGTCCGAGGGTGAGCGGGGATTCACCCCTCCACTTT
TRBV7-9	TRBJ2-3	TRBD2	-	CASRAGSTDTQYF	TGTGCCAGCCGAGCGGGGAGCACAGATACGCAGTATTTT
TRBV15	TRBJ1-5	-	many	CATSRGGPTGNQPQHF	TGTGCCACCAGCAGAGGGGGACCCACGGGCAATCAGCCCCAGCATTTT
TRBV7-3	TRBJ2-1	TRBD2	-	CASSSGGGAAYNEQFF	TGTGCCAGCAGCTCAGGCGGGGGGGCCGCCTACAATGAGCAGTTCTTC
TRBV7-2	TRBJ2-3	TRBD2	few	CASSLMPRGGLNTQYF	TGTGCCAGCAGCTTAATGCCGCGGGGGGGCCTCAATACGCAGTATTTT
TRBV7-7	TRBJ2-5	TRBD2	-	CASSYSGGAQETQYF	TGTGCTAGCAGCTATAGCGGGGGGGCCCAAGAGACCCAGTACTTC